Following are 32 T cell receptor beta chains from one sample sequenced in a study of beta chain features in type 1 diabetes. For these TCRs, the target antigens are not known. Every isolated RNA sample was fully reverse transcribed, so sequencing captured expressed TCRB transcripts. TCRdb's table, derived via immunoSEQ multiplex PCR, lists solely in-frame clones and lacks some. The sample carries 550,000 to 850,000 clones, roughly 13% recorded once. Study results and limitations: Within each of all four CD4+ subsets, Type 1 diabetes patients had TCRB CDR3s that were moderately but significantly shorter.

Input material: naive CD4+ T cells from blood. These receptors came from a man younger than 35 with type 1 diabetes.

CDR3 coding DNA: TGTGCCAGCAGTTACTCTCGGGGCAGGGACGAGCAGTACTTC. Translating gives CASSYSRGRDEQYF. V gene TRBV6-5 combines with J gene TRBJ2-7; D is tentatively TRBD1 or TRBD2 (5 bases each). V was clipped by 0 bases and J by 5 bases, with 11 bases between them. Germline lookup yields CDR1 MNHEY and CDR2 SVGAGI. The CDR3 has 14 residues.

This clone is a singleton in its sample. The chain has TRBV23-1 and TRBJ2-5, with 7 bases fitting TRBD2. TRBV23-1 is annotated as an ORF whose role is uncertain. This CDR3 is built from 15 residues. Trimming removed 7 bases from V and 4 bases from J; junction bases left unmatched: 12. The CDR3 region is CASTPSGGKLETQYF. In DNA form, the CDR3 reads TGCGCCAGCACACCGTCCGGGGGGAAGTTAGAGACCCAGTACTTC.

This clone has more than one count but fewer than ten. This rearrangement joins TRBV19 to TRBJ2-7; D ambiguous. Germline lookup yields CDR1 LNHDA and CDR2 SQIVND (reference sequence). The CDR3 loop spans 14 amino acids. The V end was cut by 5 bases, the J end by 2 bases, with 13 bases between. CDR3: CASSLAPLTYEQYF. CDR3 bases: TGTGCCAGTAGTCTGGCTCCGTTAACCTACGAGCAGTACTTC.

This chain links TRBV7-9 with TRBJ1-4, with 7 bases identical to TRBD1. J lost 0 bases, V lost 9 bases, and 10 bases had no gene match. Germline V gene data show CDR1 as SEHNR and CDR2 as FQNEAQ (reference sequence). CDR3 length equals 16 residues. The CDR3 is CASVTGQPATNEKLFF. CDR3 nucleotides: TGTGCCAGTGTGACAGGGCAACCTGCAACTAATGAAAAACTGTTTTTT.

This clone was counted between two and nine times. The rearrangement joins TRBV18 to TRBJ1-1, with unresolved D. There are 14 residues in the CDR3. V was trimmed by 5 bases and J by 4 bases, leaving 14 bases between them. CDR1 KGHSH and CDR2 LQKENI come from the germline V gene. The CDR3 region is CASSSRGVITEAFF. CDR3 DNA sequence: TGTGCCAGCTCATCTCGGGGAGTGATCACTGAAGCTTTCTTT. Variable domain in full (rest from reference TRBV18 and TRBJ1-1): NAGVMQNPRHLVRRRGQEARLRCSPMKGHSHVYWYRQLPEEGLKFMVYLQKENIIDESGMPKERFSAEFPKEGPSILRIQQVVRGDSAAYFCASSSRGVITEAFFGQGTRLTVV.

The chain uses TRBV7-2 and TRBJ1-1, with D uncertain. The CDR3 length is 14 residues. V was cut by 5 bases and J by 1 base, with 11 bases left in between. Germline assignment: CDR1 SGHTA and CDR2 FQGNSA. CDR3 DNA: TGTGCCAGCAGCCCATTCCGGGCGAACACTGAAGCTTTCTTT. It is translated as CASSPFRANTEAFF.

This clone showed up just a few times. V is TRBV18 and J is TRBJ1-5, with D uncertain. This CDR3 region has 14 residues. Germline V CDR1 and CDR2: KGHSH, LQKENI. The ends were cut back, 3 bases at V and 2 bases at J, with 8 bases in the middle. As DNA, the CDR3 is TGTGCCAGCTCACCCTCCGAGGGCAATCAGCCCCAGCATTTT. It translates to CASSPSEGNQPQHF. The full variable domain, completed using reference TRBV18 and TRBJ1-5, is NAGVMQNPRHLVRRRGQEARLRCSPMKGHSHVYWYRQLPEEGLKFMVYLQKENIIDESGMPKERFSAEFPKEGPSILRIQQVVRGDSAAYFCASSPSEGNQPQHFGDGTRLSIL.

V and J are TRBV30 and TRBJ2-2; 8 bases are shared with TRBD2. V gave up 0 bases and J gave up 2 bases; unmatched junction bases: 5. CDR3 length equals 16 residues. Germline-derived CDR1 and CDR2 are GTSNPN and SVGIG (reference sequence). The CDR3 DNA reads as TGTGCCTGGAGTGTAGGAAGCGGGGGAAACACCGGGGAGCTGTTTTTT. Protein: CAWSVGSGGNTGELFF.

Only a few counts were recorded for this clone. The V gene is TRBV18, the J gene TRBJ2-5, with D unresolved. There are 16 residues in the CDR3. Trimming pared 0 bases from V and 1 base from J, leaving 12 bases between. CDR1 is KGHSH, CDR2 LQKENI, per germline. CDR3 nucleotides: TGTGCCAGCTCACCACCGAGTGGAAGCGCCCAAGAGACCCAGTACTTC. Its translation: CASSPPSGSAQETQYF.

The DNA of the CDR3 is TGTGCCTGGAGTGTCCCGGCCACTCTTAACTATGGCTACACCTTC. This encodes CAWSVPATLNYGYTF. The J gene is TRBJ1-2, the V gene TRBV30; the D is unclear. The CDR3 has 15 residues. Between the trimmed V and J ends, which lost 0 bases and 1 base, there was a span of 12 bases. Per the germline V gene, CDR1 is GTSNPN and CDR2 is SVGIG (reference sequence).

The chain has TRBV21-1 and TRBJ2-7; the D call in the table, TRBD2, was not verified against the DNA. TRBV21-1 is a listed pseudogene. CDR3 size: 18 residues. CDR3 region: CASSKAVRNGGTPYEQYF. CDR3 in DNA: TGTGCCAGCAGCAAAGCGGTCAGAAACGGGGGGACCCCCTACGAGCAGTACTTC.

In this sample, this clone turned up a few times. The chain has TRBV27 and TRBJ2-5; 12 bases map to TRBD1. There are 15 residues in the CDR3. V lost 6 bases, J lost 5 bases, and 7 bases stayed unmatched. Germline assignment: CDR1 MNHEY and CDR2 SMNVEV (reference sequence). The CDR3 sequence is CASRGGTGGGETQYF. In nucleotides, the CDR3 is TGTGCCAGCAGAGGGGGGACAGGGGGCGGCGAGACCCAGTACTTC.

The chain uses TRBV7-9 and TRBJ2-1; maybe TRBD2 (5 bases). CDR3 length: 15 residues. The V and J ends lost 0 bases and 7 bases respectively, with 13 bases between them. The germline gives CDR1 SEHNR, CDR2 FQNEAQ (reference sequence). CDR3 in amino acids: CASSLAGLASNEQFF. As DNA, the CDR3 is TGTGCCAGCAGCTTAGCGGGCCTAGCTAGTAATGAGCAGTTCTTC.

In nucleotides, the CDR3 is TGTGCCAGCAGCCTCGGACAGGGCGAGAAGATCGGGGAGCTGTTTTTT. Protein product: CASSLGQGEKIGELFF. The rearrangement uses TRBV5-8 and TRBJ2-2, with 8 bases fitting TRBD1. The CDR3 length is 16 residues. The junction had 12 bases not matched to a gene; V was cut back by 4 bases and J by 7 bases. The germline V gene encodes CDR1 SGHTS and CDR2 YDEGEE. Full variable domain (missing parts from reference TRBV5-8 and TRBJ2-2): EAGVTQSPTHLIKTRGQQATLRCSPISGHTSVYWYQQALGLGLQFLLWYDEGEERNRGNFPPRFSGRQFPNYSSELNVNALELEDSALYLCASSLGQGEKIGELFFGEGSRLTVL.

CDR3 amino acids: CASSLVPVGGSPLHF. In DNA, the CDR3 is TGCGCCAGCAGCCTCGTTCCGGTAGGCGGTTCACCCCTCCACTTT. This rearrangement joins TRBV4-1 to TRBJ1-6; D is undetermined. This CDR3 is 15 amino acids long. CDR1 is MGHRA, CDR2 YSYEKL, per germline. V lost 4 bases and J lost 9, with 16 bases in between.

Turning to this clone: Other DNA sequences in this specimen translate into the identical CDR3. The chain joins TRBV5-1 to TRBJ2-1; a possible D gene is TRBD1 (5 bases). The V end lost 0 bases, the J end lost 6 bases, and 7 bases lay between the germline ends. This CDR3 is built from 13 residues. CDR1 is SGHRS and CDR2 is YFSETQ in the germline V gene. This chain's CDR3 is CASSLGRGNEQFF. The DNA of the CDR3 is TGCGCCAGCAGCTTGGGAAGGGGCAATGAGCAGTTCTTC.

A few counts support this clone. V and J are TRBV28 and TRBJ2-1; D gene ambiguous. The CDR3 spans 12 residues. The V gene's germline CDR1 is MDHEN and CDR2 SYDVKM. Trimming cost V 4 bases and J 1 base, with 2 bases left between them. CDR3 sequence: CASSYSYNEQFF. As DNA, the CDR3 is TGTGCCAGCAGTTATTCCTACAATGAGCAGTTCTTC.

This sequence joins TRBV5-1 and TRBJ2-3; 7 nucleotides agree with TRBD1. The CDR3 is 16 amino acids. Germline CDR1 is SGHRS and CDR2 is YFSETQ. J gave up 4 bases and V 4 bases, and 12 bases lay outside the gene matches. The CDR3 DNA follows: TGCGCCAGCAGCCCAAGTACAGGAACAGGGGCAGATACGCAGTATTTT. It is translated as CASSPSTGTGADTQYF.

The table lists this clone with a few counts. The V and J genes are TRBV7-2 and TRBJ1-1; weak D call: TRBD1 (6 bases). Germline CDR1 reads SGHTA; CDR2 reads FQGNSA. The CDR3 totals 14 residues. Trimming left V 6 bases short and J 4 bases short, with 15 bases between. This CDR3 reads CASRPQGIVTEAFF. The CDR3 DNA reads TGTGCCAGCAGACCTCAGGGGATAGTCACTGAAGCTTTCTTT.

The chain has TRBV5-4 and TRBJ2-1, with TRBD2 as a possible D gene (5 bases). The V and J ends lost 4 bases and 0 bases respectively, with 14 bases between them. From germline, CDR1 is SGHNT and CDR2 YYREEE (reference sequence). The CDR3 runs 16 residues. The CDR3 region has the DNA TGTGCCAGCAGCCCTAAACTAGGGAGCTCCTACAATGAGCAGTTCTTC. Translating it yields CASSPKLGSSYNEQFF.

The chain carries TRBV4-2 and TRBJ1-2; 7 bases are a match to TRBD1. V trimming: 1 base; J trimming: 8 bases; junction bases outside the gene matches: 7. The germline V gene encodes CDR1 LGHNA and CDR2 YNFKEQ. The CDR3 has 14 residues. The CDR3 DNA reads TGTGCCAGCAGCCAAGGACAGGGTGTTGGCGGCTACACCTTC. Translation: CASSQGQGVGGYTF.

To note about this clone: Other DNA sequences in this specimen translate into the identical CDR3. The chain has TRBV7-8 and TRBJ1-1, with D possibly matching TRBD1 (6 bases). CDR1 and CDR2 from the germline V gene are SGHVS and FQNEAQ. This CDR3 is 13 amino acids long. V was shortened by 3 bases and J by 1 base, with 6 bases between the two germline ends. The CDR3 nucleotides read TGTGCCAGCAGCTTGGACAGGAACACTGAAGCTTTCTTT. Protein sequence: CASSLDRNTEAFF.

J is TRBJ1-1 and V is TRBV18; no clear D gene. This CDR3 is 13 amino acids long. V gave up 0 bases and J gave up 4 bases, with 6 bases separating them. Per the germline V gene, CDR1 is KGHSH and CDR2 is LQKENI. The chain's CDR3 is CASSPPQLTEAFF. The CDR3 region has the DNA TGTGCCAGCTCACCACCACAACTCACTGAAGCTTTCTTT. The variable domain in full, completed from reference TRBV18 and TRBJ1-1, reads NAGVMQNPRHLVRRRGQEARLRCSPMKGHSHVYWYRQLPEEGLKFMVYLQKENIIDESGMPKERFSAEFPKEGPSILRIQQVVRGDSAAYFCASSPPQLTEAFFGQGTRLTVV.

As for this clone: The same CDR3 is also encoded by other DNA sequences in this sample. The V and J genes are TRBV2 and TRBJ1-2; TRBD1 agrees at 8 bases. CDR3 length equals 11 residues. The V segment lost 8 bases and the J segment 4 bases; nucleotides outside the gene matches: 0. Germline values: CDR1 SNHLY, CDR2 FYNNEI. The CDR3 DNA is TGTGCCAGCGGGACAGGCTATGGCTACACCTTC. Translation: CASGTGYGYTF. Filled out from reference TRBV2 and TRBJ1-2, the complete variable domain reads EPEVTQTPSHQVTQMGQEVILRCVPISNHLYFYWYRQILGQKVEFLVSFYNNEISEKSEIFDDQFSVERPDGSNFTLKIRSTKLEDSAMYFCASGTGYGYTFGSGTRLTVV.

This clone appeared a few times. This chain connects TRBV7-2 to TRBJ2-5; 11 nucleotides line up with TRBD2. Germline V gives CDR1 SGHTA, CDR2 FQGNSA. With V trimmed by 5 bases and J by 9 bases, 5 bases remained unmatched. CDR3 size: 13 residues. The CDR3 region has the DNA TGTGCCAGCAGCCCCCGGACTAGCGGGTCCCAGTACTTC. As protein: CASSPRTSGSQYF.

The chain links TRBV2 to TRBJ2-4, with D possibly being TRBD2 (6 bases). The CDR3 length is 13 residues. The V end was cut by 6 bases, the J end by 7 bases, with 13 bases between. CDR1 is SNHLY, CDR2 FYNNEI, per germline. The CDR3 spells CASSVGGENIQYF. CDR3 bases: TGTGCCAGCAGCGTCGGGGGAGAGAACATTCAGTACTTC. Full variable domain (missing parts from reference TRBV2 and TRBJ2-4): EPEVTQTPSHQVTQMGQEVILRCVPISNHLYFYWYRQILGQKVEFLVSFYNNEISEKSEIFDDQFSVERPDGSNFTLKIRSTKLEDSAMYFCASSVGGENIQYFGAGTRLSVL.

This clone has more than one count but fewer than ten. The rearrangement uses TRBV7-2 and TRBJ2-2, with 9 bases that match TRBD1. CDR3 length equals 15 residues. The germline V gene encodes CDR1 SGHTA and CDR2 FQGNSA. V trimming: 4 bases; J trimming: 5 bases; junction bases outside the gene matches: 5. The CDR3 DNA reads as TGTGCCAGCAGCTCTGGGACAGGGCGAACCGGGGAGCTGTTTTTT. Translated, it gives CASSSGTGRTGELFF.

The rearrangement joins TRBV5-4 to TRBJ2-1, with TRBD1 identical over 11 bases. The V gene end was trimmed by 4 bases and the J gene end by 6 bases; junction bases not matched to a gene: 6. Per germline, CDR1 SGHNT and CDR2 YYREEE (reference sequence). This CDR3 is built from 15 residues. CDR3 loop: CASSPGDRGGNEQFF. CDR3 nucleotide sequence: TGTGCCAGCAGCCCAGGGGACAGGGGGGGCAATGAGCAGTTCTTC.

This chain joins TRBV27 and TRBJ2-5; D is ambiguous. Looked up from germline, CDR1 is MNHEY and CDR2 is SMNVEV (reference sequence). The CDR3 extends over 13 amino acids. Trimming cost V 1 base and J 5 bases, with 8 bases left between them. In DNA form, the CDR3 reads TGTGCCAGCAGTTTATGGGGTATGGAGACCCAGTACTTC. This gives the protein CASSLWGMETQYF.

The CDR3 DNA sequence: TGTGCCAGCCAGGAGGGATCACTCCAAGAGACCCAGTACTTC. Its protein is CASQEGSLQETQYF. V and J are TRBV10-3 and TRBJ2-5, with TRBD2 as a possible D gene (6 bases). The CDR3 sequence is 14 residues long. V lost 10 bases to trimming and J lost 1 base, with 16 bases between them. The V gene's germline CDR1 is ENHRY and CDR2 SYGVKD.

J is TRBJ2-7 and V is TRBV10-3; 10 positions match TRBD2. The junction had 2 bases not matched to a gene; V was cut back by 0 bases and J by 6 bases. Per germline, CDR1 ENHRY and CDR2 SYGVKD. The CDR3 extends over 14 amino acids. In nucleotides, the CDR3 is TGTGCCATCAGTGAGTCGATAGCGGGAGGCGAGCAGTACTTC. Translating it yields CAISESIAGGEQYF.

This rearrangement joins TRBV7-9 to TRBJ2-6; D not resolved. Germline V gives CDR1 SEHNR, CDR2 FQNEAQ (reference sequence). The CDR3 runs to 17 residues. V gave up 1 base and J gave up 0 bases, with 10 bases separating them. CDR3 in amino acids: CASSLVGDISGANVLTF. DNA for the CDR3: TGTGCCAGCAGCTTAGTCGGTGACATCTCTGGGGCCAACGTCCTGACTTTC. Full variable domain (outside the CDR3, taken from reference TRBV7-9 and TRBJ2-6): DTGVSQNPRHKITKRGQNVTFRCDPISEHNRLYWYRQTLGQGPEFLTYFQNEAQLEKSRLLSDRFSAERPKGSFSTLEIQRTEQGDSAMYLCASSLVGDISGANVLTFGAGSRLTVL.